This is a list of T cell receptor beta chains from one sample in a study of CD8 T cells in Susac syndrome. TCRdb recomputed calls from the immunoSEQ multiplex PCR reads with MiXCR, one row per CDR3 protein. Here the sample spans 200,000 or so distinct CDR3 sequences, 85% to 95% being singletons. The sequenced sample was CD8+ T cells from PBMCs. These receptor sequences come from a human donor with Susac syndrome. Both conserved end residues are part of each CDR3. Each record gives: V gene, CDR3 protein.

TRBV24-1 | CATRDRGLGSNYGYTF
TRBV2 | CASTQFGAPSTDTQYF
TRBV4-2 | CASSQEASGAYEQYF
TRBV28 | CASSSVRAANNQPQHF
TRBV27 | CASSLSRGVLAYEQYF
TRBV24-1 | CATAAGTYTDTQYF
TRBV20-1 | CSALSGSSYNEQFF
TRBV7-8 | CASSLSGQGARETQYF
TRBV29-1 | CSVRGLAGGVDGEQFF
TRBV12-3/TRBV12-4 | CASSTGGRAETQYF
TRBV13 | CASSSRTGEILETQYF
TRBV27 | CASSAIVSADTQYF
TRBV3-1 | CASSPPGTGGTEAFF
TRBV12-3/TRBV12-4 | CASSLRGYQETQYF
TRBV12-3/TRBV12-4 | CASSLEGISYEQYF
TRBV20-1 | CSARDRLAESRYNEQFF
TRBV30 | CAWASSGSWGYGYTF
TRBV6-6 | CASSYSTLYEQYF
TRBV7-2 | CASSSFSGAGNTIYF
TRBV19 | CASSIVKAGEKKAFF